This T cell receptor beta chain was identified in a study of control samples from healthy donors and cancer patients. Generated by immunoSEQ multiplex PCR, the TCRdb table keeps only in-frame clones and is missing some. The data contain 80,000 to 85,000 clones, roughly 88% of them singletons. Unmatched junction bases numbered 10, after V lost 9 bases and J lost 7 bases. The V gene's germline CDR1 is SNHLY and CDR2 FYNNEI. CDR3 length: 14 residues. The chain links TRBV2 to TRBJ2-2, with TRBD1 identical over 8 bases. The TCR sequence derives from a woman in her 50s in good health. The source material was blood. The CDR3 protein is CARRRTGGNGELFF. The CDR3 DNA follows: TGTGCCAGACGACGAACAGGGGGGAACGGGGAGCTGTTTTTT. Variable domain in full (rest from reference TRBV2 and TRBJ2-2): EPEVTQTPSHQVTQMGQEVILRCVPISNHLYFYWYRQILGQKVEFLVSFYNNEISEKSEIFDDQFSVERPDGSNFTLKIRSTKLEDSAMYFCARRRTGGNGELFFGEGSRLTVL.